These T cell receptor beta chains were read from a single sample in a study of vaccination effects on CD4 cells after COVID-19. No antigen has been identified for these receptors. Profiling relied on immunoSEQ multiplex PCR, and the TCRdb table lists in-frame clones only, not all of them. The sample yields about 57,000 clones, around 73% seen once. Specimen: CD4+ T cells from PBMCs cultured without peptide, collected after COVID-19 vaccination. These TCRs come from a human donor who received a COVID-19 vaccine. Both conserved end residues are part of each CDR3. Fields, in order: V gene, J gene, D gene, CDR3 protein. D genes are given only for firm matches.

v_call: TRBV24-1; j_call: TRBJ2-1; d_call: -; cdr3_aa: CATSDPTVYNEQFF
v_call: TRBV5-1; j_call: TRBJ2-7; d_call: TRBD2; cdr3_aa: CASAGTSAHYEQYF
v_call: TRBV6-1; j_call: TRBJ2-7; d_call: -; cdr3_aa: CASSEGGTSYEQYF
v_call: TRBV7-9; j_call: TRBJ2-1; d_call: -; cdr3_aa: CASSPRGNSYNEQFF
v_call: TRBV3-1/TRBV3-2; j_call: TRBJ2-5; d_call: -; cdr3_aa: CASSRGSALQGETQYF
v_call: TRBV6-5; j_call: TRBJ1-4; d_call: -; cdr3_aa: CASKQGPATNEKLFF
v_call: TRBV11-1; j_call: TRBJ2-1; d_call: TRBD2; cdr3_aa: CASSLAASGRRDNEQFF
v_call: TRBV12-3/TRBV12-4; j_call: TRBJ1-5; d_call: -; cdr3_aa: CASSLRAQPQHF
v_call: TRBV27; j_call: TRBJ1-2; d_call: TRBD1; cdr3_aa: CASSLQGVNNYGYTF
v_call: TRBV30; j_call: TRBJ1-5; d_call: -; cdr3_aa: CAWSTQGNQPQHF
v_call: TRBV2; j_call: TRBJ2-7; d_call: TRBD2; cdr3_aa: CASRTSGRGEQYF
v_call: TRBV28; j_call: TRBJ1-4; d_call: -; cdr3_aa: CASSWRGATNEKLFF
v_call: TRBV3-1/TRBV3-2; j_call: TRBJ1-3; d_call: -; cdr3_aa: CASSQVSGAPGNTIYF
v_call: TRBV18; j_call: TRBJ1-1; d_call: -; cdr3_aa: CASSLTQQNTEAFF
v_call: TRBV7-8; j_call: TRBJ1-2; d_call: -; cdr3_aa: CASSLREGANYGYTF
v_call: TRBV12-3/TRBV12-4; j_call: TRBJ1-1; d_call: -; cdr3_aa: CASTLTSEAFF
v_call: TRBV30; j_call: TRBJ1-5; d_call: TRBD1; cdr3_aa: CAWSVGTVNQPQHF
v_call: TRBV30; j_call: TRBJ2-2; d_call: -; cdr3_aa: CAWNPDSFTGELFF
v_call: TRBV6-2/TRBV6-3; j_call: TRBJ2-5; d_call: -; cdr3_aa: CASTPLGGEETQYF
v_call: TRBV6-6; j_call: TRBJ2-3; d_call: TRBD2; cdr3_aa: CASRLAGGPADTQYF
v_call: TRBV2; j_call: TRBJ2-4; d_call: TRBD1; cdr3_aa: CASRDDRALNIQYF
v_call: TRBV3-1/TRBV3-2; j_call: TRBJ2-1; d_call: -; cdr3_aa: CASSKGQGRPTYNEQFF
v_call: TRBV5-1; j_call: TRBJ1-2; d_call: -; cdr3_aa: CASKWGGRGNYGYTF
v_call: TRBV20-1; j_call: TRBJ2-3; d_call: TRBD2; cdr3_aa: CSASPLAGAGRSTDTQYF
v_call: TRBV9; j_call: TRBJ1-6; d_call: -; cdr3_aa: CASSATTGTSPLHF
v_call: TRBV2; j_call: TRBJ2-7; d_call: -; cdr3_aa: CASSGTAGYEQYF
v_call: TRBV6-1; j_call: TRBJ1-1; d_call: TRBD1; cdr3_aa: CASSERGQGEAFF
v_call: TRBV10-3; j_call: TRBJ1-1; d_call: -; cdr3_aa: CAIKDRGGDSNTEAFF
v_call: TRBV3-1/TRBV3-2; j_call: TRBJ2-3; d_call: -; cdr3_aa: CASSQGGELTDTQYF
v_call: TRBV19; j_call: TRBJ2-7; d_call: TRBD1; cdr3_aa: CASTNTGAYSYEQYF
v_call: TRBV6-5; j_call: TRBJ2-1; d_call: -; cdr3_aa: CASSRSLGSYNEQFF
v_call: TRBV10-3; j_call: TRBJ2-3; d_call: TRBD2; cdr3_aa: CAVGLAGPEGTQYF
v_call: TRBV6-2/TRBV6-3; j_call: TRBJ1-5; d_call: TRBD1; cdr3_aa: CASSNYRGLSNQPQHF
v_call: TRBV30; j_call: TRBJ2-1; d_call: -; cdr3_aa: CAWSVEGIEQFF
v_call: TRBV4-1; j_call: TRBJ2-2; d_call: -; cdr3_aa: CASSQGRANTGELFF
v_call: TRBV5-1; j_call: TRBJ2-3; d_call: TRBD2; cdr3_aa: CASSLDLMTSGPRDTQYF
v_call: TRBV5-1; j_call: TRBJ2-7; d_call: -; cdr3_aa: CASRPGASSYEQYF
v_call: TRBV27; j_call: TRBJ1-1; d_call: -; cdr3_aa: CASGSRGRNMNTEAFF
v_call: TRBV5-6; j_call: TRBJ1-2; d_call: -; cdr3_aa: CASTLGQGYGYTF
v_call: TRBV24-1; j_call: TRBJ1-3; d_call: -; cdr3_aa: CATSDPGTSGNTIYF
v_call: TRBV7-9; j_call: TRBJ2-7; d_call: -; cdr3_aa: CASSPLRQKSSYEQYF
v_call: TRBV5-1; j_call: TRBJ1-1; d_call: -; cdr3_aa: CASSLGDILTEAFF
v_call: TRBV3-1/TRBV3-2; j_call: TRBJ2-5; d_call: TRBD2; cdr3_aa: CATSGGRQETQYF
v_call: TRBV7-2; j_call: TRBJ1-2; d_call: -; cdr3_aa: CASSSLGGRQGRGGYTF
v_call: TRBV9; j_call: TRBJ1-5; d_call: -; cdr3_aa: CASSVDPYSNQPQHF
v_call: TRBV19; j_call: TRBJ2-2; d_call: -; cdr3_aa: CASTTATNTGELFF
v_call: TRBV5-4; j_call: TRBJ2-5; d_call: -; cdr3_aa: CASSRMPQETQYF
v_call: TRBV5-4; j_call: TRBJ2-7; d_call: -; cdr3_aa: CASSLGGRSYEQYF
v_call: TRBV5-6; j_call: TRBJ1-4; d_call: -; cdr3_aa: CASSQTTRAANEKLFF
v_call: TRBV16; j_call: TRBJ2-1; d_call: TRBD2; cdr3_aa: CASSQERGLSYNEQFF
v_call: TRBV11-2; j_call: TRBJ2-5; d_call: TRBD1; cdr3_aa: CASSPRTGSWGETQYF
v_call: TRBV4-1; j_call: TRBJ2-7; d_call: -; cdr3_aa: CASSQITGKYSYEQYF
v_call: TRBV7-9; j_call: TRBJ2-1; d_call: -; cdr3_aa: CASSLAPDTYNEQFF
v_call: TRBV30; j_call: TRBJ2-7; d_call: TRBD1; cdr3_aa: CAWSTRTGSYEQYF